The source of this T cell receptor (beta chain) is a study of T-cell reconstitution after alpha-beta-depleted transplantation in children. V lost 1 base to trimming and J lost 4 bases, with 11 bases between them. CDR3 length: 15 residues. Germline V gene lookup returns CDR1 SNHLY and CDR2 FYNNEI. TCRbeta library preparation incorporated unique molecular identifiers. MiXCR was run by TCRdb on the PCR reads, yielding one entry per CDR3 protein. The data show about 210,000 distinct CDR3 sequences, with more than 15% seen just once and 43% held by the top ten. Study outcomes and limitations: There were reportedly several hundred expanded graft clones from which alpha-beta T cells came about two months after transplant. At day 60, the high TCRbeta diversity found in some patients originated from recipient T cells and thymic progenitors that had survived. One year post-transplant, T-cell counts and diversity were largely derived from T cells produced anew.

This clonotype was counted between two and nine times. Its antigen is undetermined. The chain employs TRBV2 and TRBJ2-1; D may be TRBD2 (7 bases). The source is a male patient aged 2 to 10 who had a stem cell transplant for acute lymphoblastic leukemia, so the T cells may come from the graft donor. The sample in question was PBMCs, mostly from graft donor cells, obtained 360 days after TCRalphabeta/CD19-depleted stem cell transplant. CDR3 in DNA: TGTGCCAGCAGTGAAGAGGGGGGGCCGTACAATGAGCAGTTCTTC. It is translated as CASSEEGGPYNEQFF.